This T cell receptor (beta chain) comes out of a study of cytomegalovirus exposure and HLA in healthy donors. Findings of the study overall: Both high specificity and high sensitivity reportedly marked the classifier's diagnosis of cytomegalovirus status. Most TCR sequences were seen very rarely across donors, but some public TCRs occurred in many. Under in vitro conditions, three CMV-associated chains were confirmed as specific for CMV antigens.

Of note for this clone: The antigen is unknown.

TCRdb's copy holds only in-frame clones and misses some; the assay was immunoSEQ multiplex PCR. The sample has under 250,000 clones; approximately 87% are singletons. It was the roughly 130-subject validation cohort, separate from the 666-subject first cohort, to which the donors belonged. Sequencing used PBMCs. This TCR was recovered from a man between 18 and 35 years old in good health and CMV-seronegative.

The CDR3 is CASGRDRGSYEQYF. The CDR3, as DNA: TGTGCCAGCGGGAGGGACAGGGGCTCCTACGAGCAGTACTTC. This chain connects TRBV6-1 to TRBJ2-7, with 10 bases that match TRBD1. J was trimmed by 0 bases and V by 8 bases; bases with no gene match: 4. Germline loops: CDR1 MNHNS, CDR2 SASEGT. This CDR3 spans 14 amino acids.